Following are 18 T cell receptor beta chains from one sample sequenced in a study of tissue T cells after allogeneic stem cell transplantation (dated by TCRdb to between 2022 and 2023). Per the publication, the time point label means: mouse harvest day 14 after allogeneic transplant. Mouse grafts combined 10^7 T-cell-depleted bone marrow cells with 10^6 splenic CD5+ T cells, given via tail vein injection. Preparation of the library involved the immunoSEQ multiplex PCR assay. The source is immuneACCESS, and TCRdb retained only in-frame sequences with V and J called. Part of the clones is not carried over; for the studies checked, unresolved V genes explain less than half of this, and the remainder is unexplained. In this sample the table shows 2,500 to 3,500 clones, approximately 48% of which occur a single time. 35% to 45% of the sample lies in the top ten. What was sequenced was gut tissue. These receptors were taken from a female BALB/c mouse given C57BL/6 T cells with graft-versus-host disease after an allogeneic hematopoietic cell transplant.

With regard to this clone: The genes and germline here are from mouse. The read comes to an end 1 residue before the CDR3 does, leaving the germline J gene to fill in the end. The genes are TRBV15 and TRBJ2-1, with TRBD2 identical over 12 bases. This CDR3 spans 15 amino acids. CDR1 SGHND and CDR2 FRSKSL come from the germline V gene. The V gene end was trimmed by 4 bases and the J gene end by 7 bases; junction bases not matched to a gene: 5. This CDR3 is CASSWDWGVDAEQFF. The covered CDR3 bases are TGTGCCAGCAGTTGGGACTGGGGGGTTGACGCTGAGCAGTTC.

The table lists this clone with a few counts. Gene names refer to mouse genes. The CDR3 extends 1 residue past the end of the read, so its final part is completed from the germline J gene. The gene calls are TRBV23 and TRBJ2-7; whether TRBD2, the table's D call, matches the DNA was not checked. This CDR3 comprises 14 residues. Germline assignment: CDR1 KGHTA and CDR2 FQNQQP. CDR3 DNA, as far as it was read: TGCTCCAGCAGTCAAGGACTGGGGGATTATGAACAGTAC. Its protein product is CSSSQGLGDYEQY. The whole CDR3 sequence reads CSSSQGLGDYEQYF.

As to this clone: Genes and germline are mouse. The CDR3 bases that were read are TGTGCCAGCTCTCCCCGGGACAGGGGGGAACAGTAC. This sequence encodes CASSPRDRGEQY. The entire CDR3 protein reads CASSPRDRGEQYF. The gene calls are TRBV12-1 and TRBJ2-7; TRBD1 agrees at 11 bases. The CDR3 is cut off 1 residue early in the read; its end comes from the germline J gene. The CDR3 has 13 amino acids. Germline V gene data show CDR1 as SGHSN and CDR2 as HYEKVE. V gave up 2 bases and J gave up 7 bases; unmatched junction bases: 3.

For this clone: Gene and germline names: mouse. Coverage ceases 1 residue before the CDR3 finishes, and the germline J gene fills in the end. The chain is built from TRBV3 and TRBJ2-5; the D gene is possibly TRBD2 (5 bases). The germline V gene has CDR1 SNHLY and CDR2 FYNGKV (reference sequence). The ends were cut back, 3 bases at V and 2 bases at J, with 9 bases in the middle. The CDR3 loop spans 14 amino acids. CDR3 DNA, as far as it was read: TGTGCCAGCAGCTTCGGCTGGGCCCAAGACACCCAGTAC. Its translation: CASSFGWAQDTQY. Given in full, the CDR3 is CASSFGWAQDTQYF.

On this clone itself: Germline and genes: mouse. The read stops 1 residue short of the end of the CDR3; the missing end is completed from the germline J gene. This chain connects TRBV31 to TRBJ2-7, with TRBD2 matching 10 bases. The V gene end was trimmed by 3 bases and the J gene end by 2 bases; junction bases not matched to a gene: 1. Germline V gene lookup returns CDR1 GKSSPN and CDR2 SITVG. The CDR3 spans 13 residues. The DNA read from the CDR3 is TGTGCCTGGAGGGACTGGGGGCCCTATGAACAGTAC. This encodes CAWRDWGPYEQY. The whole CDR3 sequence reads CAWRDWGPYEQYF.

Relative to its sample, this clone is large. Genes and germline come from the mouse. The CDR3 end lies 1 residue beyond the end of the read and is filled in from the germline J gene. The V call is TRBV2, the J call TRBJ2-7; 11 bases line up with TRBD2. The germline gives CDR1 LGHNA, CDR2 YSYQKL. The CDR3 has 14 amino acids. The trim removed 0 bases at V and 5 bases at J, leaving 0 bases unmatched. The chain's CDR3 is CASSQEGLGDEQYF. The covered CDR3 bases are TGTGCCAGCAGCCAAGAGGGACTGGGGGATGAACAGTAC.

A few counts support this clone. Gene names are mouse gene names. The read is 1 residue too short to cover the CDR3 end, so that end is filled in from the germline J gene. The chain employs TRBV14 and TRBJ2-5, with TRBD1 matching 7 bases. This CDR3 spans 14 amino acids. V dropped 5 bases and J dropped 0; count of bases not matched to a gene: 3. Germline CDR1 is SGHDT and CDR2 is FRDEAV. The DNA read from the CDR3 is TGTGCCAGCAGCCAACAGGGGAACCAAGACACCCAGTAC. Its protein product is CASSQQGNQDTQY. The full CDR3 protein is CASSQQGNQDTQYF.

On this clone itself: Gene names follow the mouse nomenclature. The read halts 1 residue ahead of the CDR3 end, with the missing end drawn from the germline J gene. The chain uses TRBV13-1 and TRBJ2-2, with 7 bases aligning to TRBD1. The trim removed 2 bases at V and 0 bases at J, leaving 1 base unmatched. The CDR3 consists of 15 residues. Germline CDR1 NSHNY, CDR2 SYGAGN. The CDR3 reads CASSEGTANTGQLYF. Incomplete CDR3 DNA: TGTGCCAGCAGTGAAGGGACAGCAAACACCGGGCAGCTCTAC.

The table lists this clone with a count of one. Here the gene names and germline are mouse. Read coverage stops 1 residue before the CDR3 terminus; the germline J gene supplies the remainder. The gene calls are TRBV26 and TRBJ2-5; 7 bases are a match to TRBD2. Trimming cost V 6 bases and J 6 bases; bases outside gene matches: 3. The CDR3 extends over 12 amino acids. CDR1 is KGHPV and CDR2 is FQNQEV in the germline V gene (reference sequence). The part of the CDR3 DNA that was read is TGTGCCAGCAGCCCGGGGGGGGACACCCAGTAC. This codes for CASSPGGDTQY. The CDR3 as a whole reads CASSPGGDTQYF.

As concerns this clone: Gene names refer to mouse genes. The read comes to an end 1 residue before the CDR3 does, leaving the germline J gene to fill in the end. This chain uses TRBV26 with TRBJ2-3; perhaps TRBD2 as D (5 bases). Germline CDR1 and CDR2: KGHPV and FQNQEV (reference sequence). Trimming removed 3 bases from V and 5 bases from J, with 6 bases in between. The CDR3 consists of 12 residues. The CDR3 sequence is CASSLLGETLYF. The sequenced CDR3 bases are TGTGCCAGCAGTCTCCTGGGAGAAACGCTGTAT.

About this clone: Gene names refer to mouse genes. Read data end 1 residue before the CDR3 end; the end is taken from the germline J gene. Other DNA sequences in the sample encode the same CDR3. V gene TRBV12-1 combines with J gene TRBJ1-4; 9 bases agree with TRBD1. Unmatched junction bases numbered 3, after V lost 0 bases and J lost 5 bases. The germline V gene encodes CDR1 SGHSN and CDR2 HYEKVE. The CDR3 runs 15 residues. CDR3 residues: CASSLTGQGNERLFF. The covered CDR3 bases are TGTGCCAGCTCTCTCACGGGACAGGGAAACGAAAGATTATTT.

On this clone itself: The gene names given are mouse names. The read stops 1 residue short of the end of the CDR3; the missing end is completed from the germline J gene. The chain joins TRBV16 to TRBJ1-1; 9 positions match TRBD1. The junction had 5 bases not matched to a gene; V was cut back by 5 bases and J by 4 bases. The CDR3 spans 14 residues. Germline V lookup: CDR1 SGHSA, CDR2 FRNQAP. The covered CDR3 bases are TGTGCAAGCAGCCAGGACAGGGGAGGCACAGAAGTCTTC. Encoded protein: CASSQDRGGTEVF. The full CDR3 protein reads CASSQDRGGTEVFF.

This clone showed up just a few times. Mouse names are used for the genes. The CDR3 protein is CASSQYWGSSYEQYF. Partial CDR3 DNA: TGTGCCAGCTCTCAATACTGGGGGAGCTCCTATGAACAGTAC. The chain employs TRBV12-1 and TRBJ2-7, with TRBD2 matching 8 bases. Sequencing ends 1 residue short of the CDR3 end; the germline J gene provides the rest. Germline V CDR1 and CDR2: SGHSN, HYEKVE. After removal of 2 bases from V and 0 bases from J, the junction contained 5 bases not matched to a gene. This CDR3 spans 15 amino acids.

Turning to this clone: The listed genes are named as in mouse. The read ends 1 residue shy of where the CDR3 ends; the end is completed using the germline J gene. This rearrangement joins TRBV26 to TRBJ2-1; maybe TRBD1 (6 bases). The CDR3 sequence is 15 residues long. The V end was cut by 2 bases, the J end by 1 base, with 9 bases between. Germline assignment: CDR1 KGHPV and CDR2 FQNQEV (reference sequence). CDR3 sequence: CASSLPGVNYAEQFF. Partial CDR3 DNA: TGTGCCAGCAGTCTGCCAGGGGTCAACTATGCTGAGCAGTTC.

As concerns this clone: Gene and germline names: mouse. The read ends 1 residue early relative to the CDR3; the germline J gene fills the gap. This sequence joins TRBV23 and TRBJ1-2; no DNA check was done on the table's D call, TRBD1. The CDR3 has 14 amino acids. The germline gives CDR1 KGHTA, CDR2 FQNQQP. CDR3 residues: CSSSQSNRNSDYTF. CDR3 DNA, as far as it was read: TGCTCCAGCAGTCAATCGAACAGAAACTCCGACTACACC.

Concerning this clone itself: Genes and germline are mouse. The read stops 1 residue short of the end of the CDR3; the missing end is completed from the germline J gene. The chain recombines TRBV16 with TRBJ1-6; D remains ambiguous. TRBJ1-6 is marked as an open reading frame, function uncertain. The V gene lost 1 base and the J gene lost 6 bases, with 1 base spanning the gap. The CDR3 is 12 amino acids. Germline CDR1 is SGHSA and CDR2 is FRNQAP. CDR3 sequence reads: CASSLGNSPLYF. The part of the CDR3 DNA that was read is TGTGCAAGCAGCTTAGGTAATTCGCCCCTCTAC.

Comments on this clone: Each gene name is a mouse one. Coverage ceases 1 residue before the CDR3 finishes, and the germline J gene fills in the end. This chain links TRBV3 with TRBJ1-1; TRBD1 matches 8 bases. The V gene end was trimmed by 2 bases and the J gene end by 6 bases; junction bases not matched to a gene: 2. The V gene's germline CDR1 is SNHLY and CDR2 FYNGKV (reference sequence). The CDR3 length is 13 residues. CDR3 amino acids: CASSLQGAAEVFF. The CDR3 DNA, read in part, is TGTGCCAGCAGCTTACAGGGGGCGGCAGAAGTCTTC. Looking up the rest from reference TRBV3 and TRBJ1-1 gives the full variable domain: GPKVLQIPSHQIIDMGQMVTLNCDPVSNHLYFYWYKQILGQQMEFLVNFYNGKVMEKSKLFKDQFSVERPDGSYFTLKIQPTALEDSAVYFCASSLQGAAEVFFGKGTRLTVV.

This clone is termed large (0.1 to 1%). The gene names given are mouse names. From the germline J gene comes the end of the CDR3, since the read stops 1 residue before it. The V gene is TRBV1, the J gene TRBJ2-3; D call uncertain. V was cut by 0 bases and J by 2 bases, with 3 bases left in between. The CDR3 contains 13 residues. Germline V gene lookup returns CDR1 NSQYPW and CDR2 LRSPGD (reference sequence). CDR3 sequence reads: CTCSADNAETLYF. The covered CDR3 bases are TGCACCTGCAGTGCAGACAATGCAGAAACGCTGTAT. The whole variable domain, filled in from reference TRBV1 and TRBJ2-3, reads VTLLEQNPRWRLVPRGQAVNLRCILKNSQYPWMSWYQQDLQKQLQWLFTLRSPGDKEVKSLPGADYLATRVTDTELRLQVANMSQGRTLYCTCSADNAETLYFGSGTRLTVL.